A single sample is the source of the 22 T cell receptor beta chains below, sequenced in a study of T cell responses to AZD1222 COVID-19 vaccine. Using immunoSEQ multiplex PCR, the repertoire was profiled, and TCRdb retains in-frame clones only, with some absent. Found here are approximately 46,000 clones, 80% to 90% of them singletons; the top ten hold around 1.1%. The sequences come from peripheral blood, collected 28 days after the second AZD1222 dose. The source is an adult who received the AZD1222 COVID-19 vaccine.

The V gene is TRBV6-1, the J gene TRBJ2-1, with 12 bases that match TRBD1. CDR1 MNHNS and CDR2 SASEGT come from the germline V gene. With 2 bases clipped from V and 7 bases from J, the junction kept 3 bases outside the gene matches. CDR3 length: 15 residues. For the CDR3, the DNA is TGTGCCAGCAGTGAATGGGACAGGGGGCTTAATGAGCAGTTCTTC. It codes for CASSEWDRGLNEQFF.

The genes are TRBV18 and TRBJ1-5; D is ambiguous. V shed 1 base and J shed 2 bases, with 9 bases lying between them. The CDR3 length is 15 residues. The V gene's germline CDR1 is KGHSH and CDR2 LQKENI. CDR3 sequence (DNA): TGTGCCAGCTCACCACAGACTGGGGGCAATCAGCCCCAGCATTTT. Amino acid sequence: CASSPQTGGNQPQHF.

This clone was detected once. The chain joins TRBV28 to TRBJ2-2, with D tentatively TRBD1 (6 bases). Per germline, CDR1 MDHEN and CDR2 SYDVKM. V was clipped by 6 bases and J by 0 bases, with 14 bases between them. This CDR3 spans 16 amino acids. This CDR3 reads CASSYRTATNTGELFF. CDR3 coding DNA: TGTGCCAGCAGCTACCGGACAGCTACGAACACCGGGGAGCTGTTTTTT.

The rearrangement links TRBV27 to TRBJ1-3, with unresolved D. The CDR3 extends over 14 amino acids. Germline CDR1 is MNHEY and CDR2 is SMNVEV (reference sequence). Trimming removed 6 bases at V and 5 bases at J, with 14 bases between. CDR3 in amino acids: CASSPPGDRNTIYF. In DNA, the CDR3 is TGTGCCAGCAGCCCCCCTGGTGACCGAAACACCATATATTTT.

The chain recombines TRBV2 with TRBJ2-3; 11 bases map to TRBD2. CDR3 length: 13 amino acids. Germline lookup yields CDR1 SNHLY and CDR2 FYNNEI. The ends lost 3 bases at V and 14 bases at J; junction bases unmatched: 7. Written as DNA, the CDR3 is TGTGCCAGCAGTGAGACTAGCGGGGAGGTGAGGTATTTT. It yields the protein CASSETSGEVRYF.

The V call is TRBV7-6, the J call TRBJ2-3, with TRBD2 matching over 7 bases. Looked up from germline, CDR1 is SGHVS and CDR2 is FNYEAQ. This CDR3 spans 17 amino acids. V shed 0 bases, J shed 4 bases, and the junction held 10 bases outside the gene matches. The CDR3 sequence: CASSLARATSGADTQYF. In DNA form, the CDR3 reads TGTGCCAGCAGCTTAGCTAGAGCGACAAGCGGGGCAGATACGCAGTATTTT.

This chain uses TRBV6-1 with TRBJ1-3, with no clear D. Looked up from germline, CDR1 is MNHNS and CDR2 is SASEGT. Trimming cost V 6 bases and J 0 bases, with 9 bases left between them. This CDR3 spans 14 amino acids. This CDR3 is CASSHGSSGNTIYF. The CDR3 DNA reads TGTGCCAGCAGCCACGGTTCCTCTGGAAACACCATATATTTT.

The gene calls are TRBV5-4 and TRBJ2-7; D not resolved. V gave up 4 bases and J gave up 1 base, with 15 bases separating them. The germline V gene encodes CDR1 SGHNT and CDR2 YYREEE (reference sequence). The CDR3 length is 15 residues. The CDR3, as DNA: TGTGCCAGCAGCCAAATGACGGCGTTTTCCTACGAGCAGTACTTC. Amino acids: CASSQMTAFSYEQYF.

The chain couples TRBV5-1 to TRBJ2-3; D unclear. V was cut by 4 bases and J by 0 bases, with 9 bases left in between. CDR1 is SGHRS and CDR2 is YFSETQ in the germline V gene. CDR3 length equals 14 residues. In nucleotides, the CDR3 is TGCGCCAGCAGCCCCTCTCCCAGCACAGATACGCAGTATTTT. Translated, it gives CASSPSPSTDTQYF.

V is TRBV28 and J is TRBJ2-1, with a tentative D call TRBD2 (6 bases). The V end was cut by 3 bases, the J end by 2 bases, with 11 bases between. CDR1 is MDHEN and CDR2 is SYDVKM in the germline V gene. CDR3 size: 15 residues. The CDR3 sequence is CASSFLGGAYNEQFF. The CDR3 coding sequence is TGTGCCAGCAGTTTTTTAGGAGGGGCCTACAATGAGCAGTTCTTC.

This clone has just one count. The rearrangement links TRBV5-1 to TRBJ1-6, with D unresolved. The germline V and J ends were trimmed by 0 bases and 1 base, with 5 bases remaining between them. The CDR3 contains 15 residues. The germline CDR1 and CDR2 sequences are SGHRS and YFSETQ. CDR3: CASSLGMSYNSPLHF. The CDR3 coding sequence is TGCGCCAGCAGCTTGGGGATGTCCTATAATTCACCCCTCCACTTT.

This clone was counted once. The chain combines TRBV5-6 with TRBJ2-5; 10 nucleotides match TRBD1. Germline CDR1 reads SGHDT; CDR2 reads YYEEEE. The CDR3 spans 15 residues. V shed 3 bases and J 5 bases; nucleotides not matched to a gene: 7. CDR3 loop: CASSSPGTGEETQYF. The CDR3 nucleotides are TGTGCCAGCAGCTCCCCCGGGACAGGGGAGGAGACCCAGTACTTC.

The gene calls are TRBV19 and TRBJ1-5; 12 bases are shared with TRBD1. The V gene end was trimmed by 7 bases and the J gene end by 6 bases; junction bases not matched to a gene: 7. Germline V lookup: CDR1 LNHDA, CDR2 SQIVND (reference sequence). The CDR3 has 15 amino acids. The CDR3 spells CASTLGTGGPQPQHF. Here the CDR3 DNA reads TGTGCCAGTACTCTAGGGACAGGGGGCCCTCAGCCCCAGCATTTT. The entire variable domain, with the rest obtained from reference TRBV19 and TRBJ1-5, is as follows: DGGITQSPKYLFRKEGQNVTLSCEQNLNHDAMYWYRQDPGQGLRLIYYSQIVNDFQKGDIAEGYSVSREKKESFPLTVTSAQKNPTAFYLCASTLGTGGPQPQHFGDGTRLSIL.

The V gene is TRBV10-3, the J gene TRBJ2-1; 7 positions agree with TRBD1. Germline trimming cut 0 bases from V and 8 bases from J; bases unmatched to any gene: 7. Germline assignment: CDR1 ENHRY and CDR2 SYGVKD. The CDR3 is 15 amino acids. CDR3 residues: CAISESGQVLYEQFF. In nucleotides, the CDR3 is TGTGCCATCAGTGAGTCTGGACAGGTTTTGTATGAGCAGTTCTTC.

V usage is TRBV19 and J usage is TRBJ2-6; no reliable D call. The length of the CDR3 is 16 residues. Germline V gives CDR1 LNHDA, CDR2 SQIVND (reference sequence). The ends were cut back, 3 bases at V and 3 bases at J, with 12 bases in the middle. The CDR3 sequence is CASSIVAIGGANVLTF. The CDR3 DNA sequence: TGTGCCAGTAGTATTGTCGCCATAGGTGGGGCCAACGTCCTGACTTTC. The variable domain in full, completed from reference TRBV19 and TRBJ2-6, reads DGGITQSPKYLFRKEGQNVTLSCEQNLNHDAMYWYRQDPGQGLRLIYYSQIVNDFQKGDIAEGYSVSREKKESFPLTVTSAQKNPTAFYLCASSIVAIGGANVLTFGAGSRLTVL.

This rearrangement joins TRBV5-1 to TRBJ2-7; 8 nucleotides align to TRBD2. In germline, CDR1 is SGHRS, CDR2 YFSETQ. J gave up 6 bases and V 5 bases, and 13 bases lay outside the gene matches. The CDR3 contains 15 residues. For the CDR3, the DNA is TGCGCCAGCAGGATTACGGGACTAGTGGTTTCCGAGCAGTACTTC. This gives the protein CASRITGLVVSEQYF.

The rearrangement uses TRBV5-6 and TRBJ2-5; TRBD1 matches 7 bases. The germline V gene encodes CDR1 SGHDT and CDR2 YYEEEE. J lost 1 base, V lost 4 bases, and 10 bases had no gene match. CDR3 size: 16 residues. The CDR3 sequence: CASSKYTGALQETQYF. DNA of the CDR3: TGTGCCAGCAGCAAGTATACAGGGGCCCTCCAAGAGACCCAGTACTTC.

V gene TRBV4-1 combines with J gene TRBJ2-2, with D unresolved. This CDR3 has 14 residues. CDR1 is MGHRA and CDR2 is YSYEKL in the germline V gene. V gave up 4 bases and J gave up 3 bases, with 9 bases separating them. CDR3 sequence (DNA): TGCGCCAGCAGCCTACCCGGCCACACCGGGGAGCTGTTTTTT. Its translation is CASSLPGHTGELFF.

This chain connects TRBV29-1 to TRBJ2-1; 8 nucleotides line up with TRBD2. The CDR3 extends over 13 amino acids. CDR1 SQVTM and CDR2 ANQGSEA come from the germline V gene. After removal of 3 bases from V and 12 bases from J, the junction contained 10 bases not matched to a gene. The CDR3 DNA reads TGCAGCGTTGAGGGACTAGAAAGGGTAGGGCAGTTCTTC. This sequence encodes CSVEGLERVGQFF.

V is TRBV28 and J is TRBJ2-7, with D perhaps matching TRBD2 (5 bases). This CDR3 region has 15 residues. From germline, CDR1 is MDHEN and CDR2 SYDVKM. Trimming pared 7 bases from V and 3 bases from J, leaving 19 bases between. CDR3 sequence (DNA): TGTGCCAGCACCGTGGGAGCCAGAGAAAACTACGAGCAGTACTTC. Its translation: CASTVGARENYEQYF.

V is TRBV28 and J is TRBJ2-3, with a possible D match to TRBD1 (6 bases). The germline V gene has CDR1 MDHEN and CDR2 SYDVKM. The germline V and J ends were trimmed by 5 bases and 3 bases, with 12 bases remaining between them. The CDR3 is 14 residues long. The CDR3 DNA is TGTGCCAGCAGTCCAACAGGGCGGACAGATACGCAGTATTTT. It translates to CASSPTGRTDTQYF.

The chain combines TRBV28 with TRBJ2-3; D is possibly TRBD1 (6 bases). CDR3 length: 15 residues. Deletions cut 5 bases from V and 2 bases from J, with 14 bases between. Germline loops: CDR1 MDHEN, CDR2 SYDVKM. The CDR3: CASSTQGGLTDTQYF. The CDR3 DNA is TGTGCCAGCAGTACCCAAGGGGGTCTCACAGATACGCAGTATTTT.